This T cell receptor (beta chain) was observed in a study of CXCR3-negative and CXCR3-positive naive CD8 T cells. The study, taken as a whole, reports: Similarly elevated diversity marked both naive subsets, with memory CD8+ cells showing far lower diversity.

The germline CDR1 and CDR2 sequences are LGHNA and YNFKEQ. CDR3 length equals 16 residues. Concerning this clonotype itself: What it binds is not known.

Every individual CD8+ T cell subset underwent sorting in triplicate at 330,000 or so cells apiece. Carrying UMI labels, the TRB cDNA libraries were prepared through 5' RACE. TCRdb reanalyzed the 5' RACE reads and collapses them to one entry per CDR3 protein, without DNA. Its listing shows 150,000 or so distinct CDR3 sequences. The receptor was isolated from a human donor in good health. Some clones in this sample may be carry-over from other donors' samples. The V and J genes are TRBV4-2 and TRBJ1-5. The sample taken for sequencing was naive CXCR3- CD8+ T cells from blood. Subset noted: CD45RO-CCR7+CD27+CD95- naive CD8+ T cells lacking CXCR3 (TNR3-). Here the CDR3 reads CASSQDPLASNQPQHF.